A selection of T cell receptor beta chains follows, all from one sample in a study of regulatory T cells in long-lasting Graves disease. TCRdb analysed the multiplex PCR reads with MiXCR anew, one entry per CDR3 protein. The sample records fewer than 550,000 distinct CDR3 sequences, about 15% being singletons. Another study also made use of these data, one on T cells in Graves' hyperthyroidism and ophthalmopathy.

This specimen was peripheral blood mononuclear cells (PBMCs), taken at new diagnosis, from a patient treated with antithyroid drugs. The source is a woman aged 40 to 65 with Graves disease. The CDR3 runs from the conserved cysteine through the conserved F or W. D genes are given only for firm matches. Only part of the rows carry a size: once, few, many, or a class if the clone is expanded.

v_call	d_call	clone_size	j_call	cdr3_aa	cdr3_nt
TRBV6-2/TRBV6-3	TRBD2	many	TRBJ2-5	CASSYGLVETQYF	TGTGCCAGCAGTTACGGACTAGTGGAGACCCAGTACTTC
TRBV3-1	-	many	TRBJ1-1	CASSRGILMNTEAFF	TGTGCCAGCAGCCGCGGGATCTTGATGAACACTGAAGCTTTCTTT
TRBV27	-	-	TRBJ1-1	CASSLNGYTEAFF	TGTGCCAGCAGTTTGAATGGGTACACTGAAGCTTTCTTT
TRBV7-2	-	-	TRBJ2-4	CASSLGVLGGAKNIQYF	TGTGCCAGCAGCCTGGGAGTATTGGGTGGGGCCAAAAACATTCAGTACTTC
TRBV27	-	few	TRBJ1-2	CASSPRWQGNYGYTF	TGTGCCAGCAGTCCTCGGTGGCAGGGGAACTATGGCTACACCTTC
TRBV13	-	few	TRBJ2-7	CASSTPLGRNYEQYF	TGTGCCAGCAGCACCCCTCTAGGTCGAAACTACGAGCAGTACTTC
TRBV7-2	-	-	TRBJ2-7	CASSFRGREQYF	TGTGCCAGCAGCTTTCGGGGACGCGAGCAGTACTTC
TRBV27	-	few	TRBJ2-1	CASSPRISGNEQFF	TGTGCCAGCAGTCCTCGGATCTCGGGAAATGAGCAGTTCTTC
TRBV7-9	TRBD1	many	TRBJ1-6	CASSPDPGTGRSPLHF	TGTGCCAGCAGCCCAGACCCCGGGACAGGGCGTTCACCCCTCCACTTT
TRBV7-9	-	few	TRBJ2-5	CASRSRGQETQYF	TGTGCCAGCAGATCCCGGGGCCAAGAGACCCAGTACTTC
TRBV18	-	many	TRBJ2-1	CASSPRDGANEQFF	TGTGCCAGCTCACCCCGGGACGGGGCCAATGAGCAGTTCTTC
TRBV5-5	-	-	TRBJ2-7	CASSLSPGIDEQYF	TGTGCCAGCAGCTTGTCTCCGGGCATCGACGAGCAGTACTTC
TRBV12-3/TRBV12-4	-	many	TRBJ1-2	CASSPYNYGYTF	TGTGCCAGCAGTCCTTATAACTATGGCTACACCTTC
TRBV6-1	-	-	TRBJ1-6	CASSEPTDRGSPLHF	TGTGCCAGCAGTGAACCGACGGATCGCGGATCACCCCTCCACTTT
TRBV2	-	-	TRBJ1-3	CATFTGLSGNTIYF	TGTGCCACCTTCACGGGTTTATCTGGAAACACCATATATTTT
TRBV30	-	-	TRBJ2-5	CAWSVQGSETQYF	TGTGCCTGGAGTGTGCAGGGCAGCGAGACCCAGTACTTC
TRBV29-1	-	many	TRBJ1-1	CSVVRGNTEAFF	TGCAGCGTTGTAAGGGGTAACACTGAAGCTTTCTTT
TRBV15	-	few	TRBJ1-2	CATSRDRINYGYTF	TGTGCCACCAGCAGAGATAGGATTAACTATGGCTACACCTTC
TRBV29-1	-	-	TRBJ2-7	CSVGTGTVYEQYF	TGCAGCGTTGGAACAGGGACGGTCTACGAGCAGTACTTC
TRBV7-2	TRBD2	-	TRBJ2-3	CASSLGGLAGGGDTQYF	TGTGCCAGCAGCTTAGGCGGGCTAGCGGGGGGTGGGGATACGCAGTATTTT
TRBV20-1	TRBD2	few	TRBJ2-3	CSAKGSRGGPTDTQYF	TGCAGTGCTAAGGGTTCGCGGGGGGGCCCCACAGATACGCAGTATTTT
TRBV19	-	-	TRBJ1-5	CASGEPPRQPQHF	TGTGCCAGCGGGGAACCCCCGAGGCAGCCCCAGCATTTT
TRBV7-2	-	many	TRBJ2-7	CASSPMGLDEQYF	TGTGCCAGCAGCCCCATGGGGCTCGACGAGCAGTACTTC
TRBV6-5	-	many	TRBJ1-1	CASSYGGGSTEAFF	TGTGCCAGCAGTTACGGGGGGGGGAGCACTGAAGCTTTCTTT
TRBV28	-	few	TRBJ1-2	CASSSLGDGIYGYTF	TGTGCCAGCAGTTCACTAGGGGACGGTATCTATGGCTACACCTTC
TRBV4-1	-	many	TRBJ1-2	CASSQGQVNYGYTF	TGCGCCAGCAGCCAAGGACAGGTGAACTATGGCTACACCTTC
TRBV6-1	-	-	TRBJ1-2	CATIEAADFTPYGYTF	TGTGCCACCATAGAAGCGGCCGATTTCACCCCCTATGGCTACACCTTC
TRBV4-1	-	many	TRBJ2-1	CASSPFRGLKNNEQFF	TGCGCCAGCAGCCCTTTTCGCGGACTGAAAAACAATGAGCAGTTCTTC